Listed here is a single TCR beta chain. No cognate antigen has been identified for it. No much larger clonotype is one base removed from it; base qualities were not supplied. This sample was included in a study of blood T cell repertoires in COVID-19 (dated by TCRdb to about 2020). With regard to the full study: Samples covering the acute and convalescent phases of COVID-19 were provided by collaborators in the United States, Italy and Spain. The prospective study material was composed of cDNA or gDNA derived from T cells, B-cell-depleted T cells, or PBMCs. Subjects who had been exposed to COVID-19, were actively infected with it, or had recovered from it provided the deeply sampled blood TCRbeta repertoires that made up the dataset. The repertoires were released in a freely available public database meant as a resource for research on the immune response to SARS-CoV-2. Samples were obtained from the ongoing ImmuneRACE study (first 160 participants) and from 950 to 1,500 subjects provided by 6 global collaborators. Nearly every sample came with metadata listing a de-identified subject ID, COVID-19 status, age in years and sex. Where HLA class I and class II types were available, the types were taken from metadata supplied by the sample provider, not from assay-based typing.

The immunoSEQ Assay, a bias-controlled multiplex PCR, was used to amplify TCRbeta CDR3 regions from genomic DNA. In the authors' own workflow: The number of nucleated cells in each sample was estimated by amplification of reference gene primers within the assay. To quantify the absolute abundance of each unique TCRbeta CDR3 rearrangement, sequence reads were collapsed and filtered. For each sample, productive Simpson clonality was calculated as the square root of Simpson's diversity index across productive rearrangements. The source is immuneACCESS, and TCRdb retained only in-frame sequences with V and J called. Part of the clones is not carried over; for the studies checked, unresolved V genes explain less than half of this, and the remainder is unexplained. Clone size and the V and J calls come from that table; the DNA yielded D and trimming. This sample lists over 150,000 clones; roughly 88% were detected once. The ten largest clones represent roughly a sixth of the sample.

At one collaborating source in Seattle, patients were enrolled during active infection and were followed longitudinally through the course of disease. Whole blood was collected in K2EDTA tubes by collaborating institutions according to the institutions' own protocols. For TCRbeta analysis, collaborators shipped samples as frozen whole blood, isolated PBMCs, or DNA extracted from either of those sample types. General study outcomes and caveats: The amount of clinical and demographic metadata varied by source and participant and was provided uncurated.

From the cysteine up to the phenylalanine, the CDR3 has a length of 14 residues. The read is trimmed to its CDR3 DNA, 42 bases read in frame from base 1. Trimming leaves V shorter by 3 bases and J shorter by 3 bases, with the junction holding 4 bases beyond the gene matches. According to the germline V gene, CDR1 reads KGHSH and CDR2 reads LQKENI. The sequenced sample was peripheral blood. The rearranged chain carries TRBV18 and TRBJ2-7, with 8 bases matching TRBD2. The receptor comes from a man over 45 with COVID-19, enrolled during active disease. For the CDR3, the sequence is CASSPYREGYEQYF. The DNA sequence reads TGTGCCAGCTCACCCTACCGGGAGGGCTACGAGCAGTACTTC.